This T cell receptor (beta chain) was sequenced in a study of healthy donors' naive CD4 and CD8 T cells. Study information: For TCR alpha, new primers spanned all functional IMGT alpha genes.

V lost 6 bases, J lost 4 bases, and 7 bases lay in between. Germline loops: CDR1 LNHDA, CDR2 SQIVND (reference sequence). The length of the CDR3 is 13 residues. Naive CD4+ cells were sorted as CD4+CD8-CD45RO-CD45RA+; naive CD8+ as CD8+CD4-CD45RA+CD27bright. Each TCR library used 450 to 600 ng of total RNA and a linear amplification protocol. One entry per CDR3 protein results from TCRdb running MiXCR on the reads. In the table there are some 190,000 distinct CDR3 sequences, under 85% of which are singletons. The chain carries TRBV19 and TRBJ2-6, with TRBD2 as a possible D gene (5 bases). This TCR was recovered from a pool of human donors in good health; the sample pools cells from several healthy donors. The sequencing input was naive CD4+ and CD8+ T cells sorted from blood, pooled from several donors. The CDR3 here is CASRSGGANVLTF. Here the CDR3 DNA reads TGTGCCAGTAGAAGCGGAGGGGCCAACGTCCTGACTTTC.